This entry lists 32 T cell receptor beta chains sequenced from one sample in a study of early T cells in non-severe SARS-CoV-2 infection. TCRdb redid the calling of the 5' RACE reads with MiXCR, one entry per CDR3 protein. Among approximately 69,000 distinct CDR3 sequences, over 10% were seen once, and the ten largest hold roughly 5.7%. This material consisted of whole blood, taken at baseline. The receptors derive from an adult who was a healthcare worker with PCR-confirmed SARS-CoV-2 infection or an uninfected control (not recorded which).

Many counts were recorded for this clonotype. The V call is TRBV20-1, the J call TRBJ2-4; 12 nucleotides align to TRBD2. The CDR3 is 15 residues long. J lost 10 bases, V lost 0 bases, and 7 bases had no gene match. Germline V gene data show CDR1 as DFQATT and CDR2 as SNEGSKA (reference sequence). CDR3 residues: CSARDNLAGGWIQYF. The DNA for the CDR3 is TGCAGTGCTAGAGATAATCTAGCGGGAGGGTGGATTCAGTACTTC.

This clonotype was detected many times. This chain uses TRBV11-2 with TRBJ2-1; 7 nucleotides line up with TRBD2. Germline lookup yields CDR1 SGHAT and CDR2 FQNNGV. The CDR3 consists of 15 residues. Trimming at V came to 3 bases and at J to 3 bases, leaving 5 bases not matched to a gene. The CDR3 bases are TGTGCCAGCAGCTTGTTGTGGGGGGGCTACAATGAGCAGTTCTTC. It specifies CASSLLWGGYNEQFF.

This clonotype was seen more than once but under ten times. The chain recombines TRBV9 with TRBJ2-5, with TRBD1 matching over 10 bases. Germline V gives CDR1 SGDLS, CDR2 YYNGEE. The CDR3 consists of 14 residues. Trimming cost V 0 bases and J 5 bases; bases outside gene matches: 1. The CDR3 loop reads CASSVGQGAETQYF. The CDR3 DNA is TGTGCCAGCAGCGTAGGACAGGGGGCGGAGACCCAGTACTTC.

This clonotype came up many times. DNA for the CDR3: TGTGCCAGCAGCGCGACAGGGGGTTCCTACAATGAGCAGTTCTTC. This codes for CASSATGGSYNEQFF. The gene calls are TRBV9 and TRBJ2-1; 9 bases line up with TRBD1. CDR3 length: 15 residues. With V trimmed by 3 bases and J by 1 base, 2 bases remained unmatched. The V gene's germline CDR1 is SGDLS and CDR2 YYNGEE.

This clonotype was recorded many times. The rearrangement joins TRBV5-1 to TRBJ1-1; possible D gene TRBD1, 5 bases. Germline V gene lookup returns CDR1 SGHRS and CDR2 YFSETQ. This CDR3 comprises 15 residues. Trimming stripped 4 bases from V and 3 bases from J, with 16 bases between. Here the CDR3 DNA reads TGCGCCAGCAGCGGGCGGCGGGGGACGGACACTGAAGCTTTCTTT. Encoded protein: CASSGRRGTDTEAFF.

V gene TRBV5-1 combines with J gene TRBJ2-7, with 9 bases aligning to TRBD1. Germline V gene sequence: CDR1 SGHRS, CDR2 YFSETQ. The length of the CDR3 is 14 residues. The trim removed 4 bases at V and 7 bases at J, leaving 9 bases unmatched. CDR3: CASSQTGGGLEQYF. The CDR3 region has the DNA TGCGCCAGCAGCCAAACAGGGGGCGGATTGGAGCAGTACTTC.

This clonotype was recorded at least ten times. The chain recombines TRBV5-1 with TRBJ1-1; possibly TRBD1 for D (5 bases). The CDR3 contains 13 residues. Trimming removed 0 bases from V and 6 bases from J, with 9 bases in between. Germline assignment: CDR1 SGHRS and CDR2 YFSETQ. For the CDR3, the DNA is TGCGCCAGCAGCTTGGTTCAGGGCTCTGAAGCTTTCTTT. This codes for CASSLVQGSEAFF.

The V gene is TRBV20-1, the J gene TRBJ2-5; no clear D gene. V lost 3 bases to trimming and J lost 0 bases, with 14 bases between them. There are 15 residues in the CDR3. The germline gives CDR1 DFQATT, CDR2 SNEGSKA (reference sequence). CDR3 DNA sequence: TGCAGTGCTAGTAGGGCTCCCACAGACCAAGAGACCCAGTACTTC. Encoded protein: CSASRAPTDQETQYF.

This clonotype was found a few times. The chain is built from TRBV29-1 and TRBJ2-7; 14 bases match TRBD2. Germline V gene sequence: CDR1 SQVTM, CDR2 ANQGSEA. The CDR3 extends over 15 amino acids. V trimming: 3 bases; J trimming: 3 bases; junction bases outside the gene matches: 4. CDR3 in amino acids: CSVEGTSGSFYEQYF. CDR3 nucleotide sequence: TGCAGCGTTGAGGGGACTAGCGGGAGCTTCTACGAGCAGTACTTC.

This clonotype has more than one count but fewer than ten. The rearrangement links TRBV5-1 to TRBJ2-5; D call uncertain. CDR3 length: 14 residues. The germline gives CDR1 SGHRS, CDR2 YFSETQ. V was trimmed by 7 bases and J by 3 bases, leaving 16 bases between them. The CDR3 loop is CASHERTRKETQYF. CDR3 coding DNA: TGCGCCAGCCACGAACGAACACGGAAAGAGACCCAGTACTTC.

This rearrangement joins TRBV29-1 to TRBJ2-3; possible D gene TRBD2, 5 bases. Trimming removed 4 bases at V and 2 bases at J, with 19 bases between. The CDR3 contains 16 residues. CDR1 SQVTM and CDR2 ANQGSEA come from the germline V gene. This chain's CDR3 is CSVVSPRAFLTDTQYF. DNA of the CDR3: TGCAGCGTTGTATCCCCGAGGGCCTTCCTCACAGATACGCAGTATTTT.

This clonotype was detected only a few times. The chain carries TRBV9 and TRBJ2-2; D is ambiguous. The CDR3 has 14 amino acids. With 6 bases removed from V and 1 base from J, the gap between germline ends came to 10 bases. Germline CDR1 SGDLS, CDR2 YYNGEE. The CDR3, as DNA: TGTGCCAGCAAGCTCGATGGGAACACCGGGGAGCTGTTTTTT. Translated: CASKLDGNTGELFF.

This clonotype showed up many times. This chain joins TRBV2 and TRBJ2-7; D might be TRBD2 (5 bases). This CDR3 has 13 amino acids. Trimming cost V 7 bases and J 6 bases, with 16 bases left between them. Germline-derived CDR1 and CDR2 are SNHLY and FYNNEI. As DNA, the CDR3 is TGTGCCAGCAAATCCGGGATCTTCGCCGAGCAGTACTTC. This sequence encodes CASKSGIFAEQYF.

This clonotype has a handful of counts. The CDR3 region has the DNA TGTGCCAGCAGCTTAGAGTCAGCCTACGAGCAGTACTTC. Translating it yields CASSLESAYEQYF. The chain is built from TRBV11-3 and TRBJ2-7; D is unresolved. V was cut by 0 bases and J by 2 bases, with 5 bases left in between. Germline lookup yields CDR1 SGHNT and CDR2 YENEEA. This CDR3 region has 13 residues.

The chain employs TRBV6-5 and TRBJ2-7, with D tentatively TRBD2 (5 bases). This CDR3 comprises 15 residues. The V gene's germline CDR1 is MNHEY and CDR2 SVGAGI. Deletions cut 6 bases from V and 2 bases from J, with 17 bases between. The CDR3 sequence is CASSLIPEDTYEQYF. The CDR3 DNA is TGTGCCAGCAGCCTCATACCGGAGGATACCTACGAGCAGTACTTC.

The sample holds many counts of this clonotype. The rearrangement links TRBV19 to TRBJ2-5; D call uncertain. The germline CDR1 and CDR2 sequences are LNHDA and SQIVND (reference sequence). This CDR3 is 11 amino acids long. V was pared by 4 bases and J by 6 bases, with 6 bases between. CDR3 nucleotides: TGTGCCAGTAGTACCGTCCAGACCCAGTACTTC. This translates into CASSTVQTQYF.

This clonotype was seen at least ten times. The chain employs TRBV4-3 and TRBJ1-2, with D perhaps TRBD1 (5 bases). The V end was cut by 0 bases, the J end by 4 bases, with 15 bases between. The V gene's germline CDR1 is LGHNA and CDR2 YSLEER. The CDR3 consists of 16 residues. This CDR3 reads CASSQDRASSLYGYTF. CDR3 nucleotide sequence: TGCGCCAGCAGCCAAGACAGGGCCTCCTCGCTCTATGGCTACACCTTC.

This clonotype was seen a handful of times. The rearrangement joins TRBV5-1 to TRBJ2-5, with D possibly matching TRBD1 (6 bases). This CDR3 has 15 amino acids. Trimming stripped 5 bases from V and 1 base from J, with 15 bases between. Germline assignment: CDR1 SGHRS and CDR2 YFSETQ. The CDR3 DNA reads TGCGCCAGCAGATTAACCGGGACAAGCCAAGAGACCCAGTACTTC. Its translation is CASRLTGTSQETQYF.

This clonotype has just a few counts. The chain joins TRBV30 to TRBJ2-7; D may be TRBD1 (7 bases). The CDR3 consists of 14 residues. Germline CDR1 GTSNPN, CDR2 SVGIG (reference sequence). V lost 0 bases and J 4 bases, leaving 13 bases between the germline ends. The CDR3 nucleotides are TGTGCCTGGAGTGTATCAGGGGGGTCTTACGAGCAGTACTTC. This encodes CAWSVSGGSYEQYF.

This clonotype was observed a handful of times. The chain's CDR3 is CARTTNRNTEAFF. CDR3 bases: TGTGCCAGGACAACCAACAGGAACACTGAAGCTTTCTTT. The rearrangement links TRBV2 to TRBJ1-1; D is undetermined. Germline V gene data show CDR1 as SNHLY and CDR2 as FYNNEI. This CDR3 has 13 residues. V was trimmed by 9 bases and J by 1 base, leaving 12 bases between them.

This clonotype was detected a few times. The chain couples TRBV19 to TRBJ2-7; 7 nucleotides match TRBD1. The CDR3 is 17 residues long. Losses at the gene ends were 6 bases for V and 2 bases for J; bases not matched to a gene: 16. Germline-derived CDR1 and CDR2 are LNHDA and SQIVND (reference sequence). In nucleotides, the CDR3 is TGTGCCAGTAGCACCGGCCGAGGGACAGTAACCCCCTACGAGCAGTACTTC. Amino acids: CASSTGRGTVTPYEQYF.

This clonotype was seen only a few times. CDR3 loop: CASSEQGASGANVLTF. The DNA of the CDR3 is TGTGCCAGCAGTGAACAGGGGGCATCTGGGGCCAACGTCCTGACTTTC. The chain uses TRBV6-1 and TRBJ2-6; the match to TRBD1 covers 8 bases. This CDR3 comprises 16 residues. Unmatched junction bases numbered 1, after V lost 2 bases and J lost 1 base. Per germline, CDR1 MNHNS and CDR2 SASEGT.

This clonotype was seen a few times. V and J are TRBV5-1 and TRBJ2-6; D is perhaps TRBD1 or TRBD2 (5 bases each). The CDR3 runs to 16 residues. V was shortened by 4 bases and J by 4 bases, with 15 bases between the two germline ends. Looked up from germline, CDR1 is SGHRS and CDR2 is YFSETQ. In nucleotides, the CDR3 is TGCGCCAGCAGCCGGCAGGGAGCAAGGGGGGCCAACGTCCTGACTTTC. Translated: CASSRQGARGANVLTF.

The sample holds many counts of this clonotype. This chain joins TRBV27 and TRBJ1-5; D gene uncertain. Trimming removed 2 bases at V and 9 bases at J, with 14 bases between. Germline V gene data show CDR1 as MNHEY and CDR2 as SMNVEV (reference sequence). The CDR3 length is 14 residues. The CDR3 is CASSLKGSSRPQHF. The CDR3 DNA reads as TGTGCCAGCAGTTTAAAGGGTTCGTCACGGCCCCAGCATTTT.

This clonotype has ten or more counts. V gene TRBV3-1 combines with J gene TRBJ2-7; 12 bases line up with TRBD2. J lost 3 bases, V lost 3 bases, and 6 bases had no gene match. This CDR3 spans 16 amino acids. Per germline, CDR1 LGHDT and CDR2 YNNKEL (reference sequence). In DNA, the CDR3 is TGTGCCAGCAGCCAGAGAGGACTAGCGGGGTACTACGAGCAGTACTTC. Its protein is CASSQRGLAGYYEQYF.

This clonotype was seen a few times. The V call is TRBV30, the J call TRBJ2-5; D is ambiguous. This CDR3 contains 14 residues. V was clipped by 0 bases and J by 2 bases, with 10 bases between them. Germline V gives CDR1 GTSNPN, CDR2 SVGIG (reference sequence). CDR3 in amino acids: CAWSVGQRQETQYF. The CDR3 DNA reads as TGTGCCTGGAGTGTAGGGCAGCGACAAGAGACCCAGTACTTC. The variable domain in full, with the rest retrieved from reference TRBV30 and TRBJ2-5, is SQTIHQWPATLVQPVGSPLSLECTVEGTSNPNLYWYRQAAGRGLQLLFYSVGIGQISSEVPQNLSASRPQDRQFILSSKKLLLSDSGFYLCAWSVGQRQETQYFGPGTRLLVL.

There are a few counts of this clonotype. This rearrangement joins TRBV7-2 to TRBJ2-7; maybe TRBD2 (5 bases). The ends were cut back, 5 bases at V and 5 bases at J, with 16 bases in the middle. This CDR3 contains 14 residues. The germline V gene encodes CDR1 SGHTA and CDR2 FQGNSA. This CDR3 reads CASSPRWAGNEQYF. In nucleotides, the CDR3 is TGTGCCAGCAGCCCCCGATGGGCGGGCAACGAGCAGTACTTC.

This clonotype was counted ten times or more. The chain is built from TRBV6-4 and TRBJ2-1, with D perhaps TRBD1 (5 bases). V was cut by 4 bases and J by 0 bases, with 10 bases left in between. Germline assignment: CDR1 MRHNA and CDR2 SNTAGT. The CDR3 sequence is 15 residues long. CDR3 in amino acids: CASSVRTSSYNEQFF. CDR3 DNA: TGTGCCAGCAGTGTTCGGACAAGCTCCTACAATGAGCAGTTCTTC.

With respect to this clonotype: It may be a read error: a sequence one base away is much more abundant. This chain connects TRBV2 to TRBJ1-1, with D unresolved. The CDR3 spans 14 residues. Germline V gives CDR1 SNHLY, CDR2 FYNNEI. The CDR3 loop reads CASSEVVLNTEAYF. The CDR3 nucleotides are TGTGCCAGCAGTGAGGTAGTACTGAACACTGAAGCTTACTTT. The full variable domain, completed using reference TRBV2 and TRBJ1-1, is EPEVTQTPSHQVTQMGQEVILRCVPISNHLYFYWYRQILGQKVEFLVSFYNNEISEKSEIFDDQFSVERPDGSNFTLKIRSTKLEDSAMYFCASSEVVLNTEAYFGQGTRLTVV.

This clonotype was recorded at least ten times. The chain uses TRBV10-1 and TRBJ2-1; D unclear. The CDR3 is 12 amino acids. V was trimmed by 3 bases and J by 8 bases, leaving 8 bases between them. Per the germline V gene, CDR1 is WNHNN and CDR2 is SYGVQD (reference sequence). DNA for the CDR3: TGCGCCAGCAGTGAACCCGGCGATGAGCAGTTCTTC. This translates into CASSEPGDEQFF.

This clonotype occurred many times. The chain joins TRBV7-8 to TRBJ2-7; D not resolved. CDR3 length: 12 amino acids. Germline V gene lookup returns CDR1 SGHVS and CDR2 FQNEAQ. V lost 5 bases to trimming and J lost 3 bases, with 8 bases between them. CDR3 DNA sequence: TGTGCCAGCAGCCCCACGATCTACGAGCAGTACTTC. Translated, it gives CASSPTIYEQYF.

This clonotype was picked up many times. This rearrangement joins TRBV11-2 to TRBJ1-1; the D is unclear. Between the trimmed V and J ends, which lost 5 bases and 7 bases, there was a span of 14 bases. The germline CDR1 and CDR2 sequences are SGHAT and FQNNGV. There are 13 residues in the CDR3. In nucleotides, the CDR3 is TGTGCCAGCAGCCCAATCGCGCAGATTGAAGCTTTCTTT. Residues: CASSPIAQIEAFF.